This TCR beta chain was captured in a study of cytomegalovirus exposure and HLA in healthy donors. Overall study findings and caveats: An Asian-associated ancestry cluster reportedly showed fewer N-insertions than the roughly 600-donor mean in a later analysis. Sequencing likely produced, as an artifact, a cluster of highly shared sequence variants. In a later analysis, TCR association rates varied by HLA locus: DRB1 most, HLA-C fewest.

As for this clone: The antigen is unknown.

A multiplex PCR was run with 60 Vbeta primers and 13 Jbeta primers. Profiling relied on immunoSEQ multiplex PCR, and the TCRdb table lists in-frame clones only, not all of them. The sample shows some 150,000 clones, around 88% of them seen only once. This CDR3 is 15 amino acids long. Germline CDR1 reads SGHRS; CDR2 reads YFSETQ. The V and J ends lost 1 base and 4 bases respectively, with 14 bases between them. The sequencing input was PBMCs. The chain joins TRBV5-1 to TRBJ2-5; D perhaps matches TRBD2 (6 bases). This sequence originates from a woman aged 30 to 39 in good health and CMV-seronegative. CDR3 sequence reads: CASSLTASERETQYF. Written as DNA, the CDR3 is TGCGCCAGCAGCTTGACGGCTAGCGAGAGAGAGACCCAGTACTTC.